This entry lists 29 T cell receptor beta chains sequenced from one sample in a study of CD8 T cells in ankylosing spondylitis. TCRdb reprocessed the 5' RACE reads with MiXCR, giving one entry per CDR3 protein. The sample contains about 540,000 distinct CDR3 sequences, roughly 13% of which appear only once. Study-wide results and limits: What seemed typical of ankylosing spondylitis blood was a TCR beta motif built from fewer than ten highly homologous variants.

Antigen specificity for these receptors is unknown. The sample comprised blood, either unsorted or a sorted T cell fraction (not recorded which). The receptor set was obtained from a male donor with ankylosing spondylitis.

This chain connects TRBV2 to TRBJ1-4, with TRBD1 matching over 9 bases. The J segment lost 3 bases and the V segment lost 10 bases, leaving 12 bases of the junction unmatched. CDR1 and CDR2 (germline): SNHLY, FYNNEI. The CDR3 spans 16 residues. The CDR3 DNA follows: TGTGCCATCCGACAGGGGGACCCCCAACCTAATGAAAAACTGTTTTTT. Translated: CAIRQGDPQPNEKLFF.

This rearrangement joins TRBV28 to TRBJ2-7, with 7 bases fitting TRBD1. Per germline, CDR1 MDHEN and CDR2 SYDVKM. CDR3 length: 13 residues. V was clipped by 4 bases and J by 4 bases; unmatched bases: 4. The CDR3 protein is CASSSQGRYEQYV. CDR3 nucleotides: TGTGCCAGCAGTTCACAGGGGCGGTACGAGCAGTACGTC.

This clonotype was recorded once. The chain employs TRBV5-6 and TRBJ2-7; D is perhaps TRBD2 (6 bases). V was pared by 4 bases and J by 4 bases, with 15 bases between. The CDR3 spans 14 residues. From germline, CDR1 is SGHDT and CDR2 YYEEEE. The CDR3 nucleotides read TGTGCCAGCAGCCTCGGGGACGGGAGATACGAGCAGTACTTC. Its translation is CASSLGDGRYEQYF. Combining the CDR3 with reference TRBV5-6 and TRBJ2-7 gives the whole variable domain DAGVTQSPTHLIKTRGQQVTLRCSPKSGHDTVSWYQQALGQGPQFIFQYYEEEERQRGNFPDRFSGHQFPNYSSELNVNALLLGDSALYLCASSLGDGRYEQYFGPGTRLTVT.

This chain uses TRBV6-1 with TRBJ2-1; tentatively, D is TRBD1 (6 bases). Trimming stripped 2 bases from V and 6 bases from J, with 14 bases between. CDR3 length: 15 amino acids. Germline V lookup: CDR1 MNHNS, CDR2 SASEGT. CDR3: CASSEFTGISNEQFF. CDR3 DNA sequence: TGTGCCAGCAGTGAATTTACAGGGATATCCAATGAGCAGTTCTTC.

This rearrangement joins TRBV7-2 to TRBJ2-2, with 7 bases lining up with TRBD2. V dropped 2 bases and J dropped 6; count of bases not matched to a gene: 9. Germline CDR1 reads SGHTA; CDR2 reads FQGNSA. CDR3 length: 16 amino acids. The CDR3 bases are TGTGCCAGCAGCTTAAAGGTTGGGGGGGAGGCCGGGGAGCTGTTTTTT. As protein: CASSLKVGGEAGELFF.

V usage is TRBV24-1 and J usage is TRBJ1-2; 11 nucleotides align to TRBD1. V shed 4 bases, J shed 4 bases, and the junction held 10 bases outside the gene matches. The CDR3 has 17 amino acids. CDR1 KGHDR and CDR2 SFDVKD come from the germline V gene. The CDR3 DNA follows: TGTGCCACCAGTGAGGGGACAGGGGGTTATAGTCTCTATGGCTACACCTTC. This sequence encodes CATSEGTGGYSLYGYTF.

This clonotype was counted a few times. This chain uses TRBV4-2 with TRBJ2-1; 8 nucleotides match TRBD1. V gave up 1 base and J gave up 3 bases; unmatched junction bases: 8. Germline V lookup: CDR1 LGHNA, CDR2 YNFKEQ. The CDR3 loop spans 17 amino acids. The CDR3 DNA reads TGTGCCAGCAGCCAAGGGGGGCCCGGGACAGGCTACAATGAGCAGTTCTTC. Residues: CASSQGGPGTGYNEQFF.

The V and J genes are TRBV18 and TRBJ2-5; possible D gene TRBD2, 5 bases. CDR1 KGHSH and CDR2 LQKENI come from the germline V gene. Trimming removed 8 bases at V and 7 bases at J, with 17 bases between. This CDR3 spans 13 amino acids. The CDR3 reads CASLLVGEGTQYF. The CDR3 coding sequence is TGTGCCAGCCTTCTCGTGGGAGAGGGGACCCAGTACTTC.

The chain joins TRBV5-6 to TRBJ1-1, with a weak D call TRBD1 (6 bases). Trimming shortened V by 1 base and J by 4 bases, and 14 bases separated the two germline ends. The CDR3 loop spans 15 amino acids. CDR1 and CDR2 from the germline V gene are SGHDT and YYEEEE. Here the CDR3 DNA reads TGTGCCAGCAGCTTGATTGGCCAGGGGAGCACTGAAGCTTTCTTT. It yields the protein CASSLIGQGSTEAFF.

This clonotype was picked up many times. The V and J genes are TRBV20-1 and TRBJ2-3; D remains unclear. Trimming removed 0 bases at V and 6 bases at J, with 7 bases between. Germline values: CDR1 DFQATT, CDR2 SNEGSKA (reference sequence). This CDR3 comprises 12 residues. The CDR3 DNA is TGCAGTGCTAGAGACAGTCCTGATACGCAGTATTTT. Translation gives CSARDSPDTQYF.

The chain couples TRBV2 to TRBJ1-1; D is uncertain. CDR3 length: 15 residues. The germline V gene encodes CDR1 SNHLY and CDR2 FYNNEI. The V and J ends lost 10 bases and 2 bases respectively, with 20 bases between them. This chain's CDR3 is CATFWSGRSNTEAFF. The DNA of the CDR3 is TGTGCCACCTTTTGGAGCGGGCGCAGTAACACTGAAGCTTTCTTT.

CDR3 coding DNA: TGTGCCAGCTCGGACCATCCCGCCGGGGAGCTGTTTTTT. This codes for CASSDHPAGELFF. This chain uses TRBV18 with TRBJ2-2; unclear D gene. This CDR3 region has 13 residues. Trimming pared 6 bases from V and 6 bases from J, leaving 11 bases between. Per the germline V gene, CDR1 is KGHSH and CDR2 is LQKENI.

The chain carries TRBV5-1 and TRBJ2-7; perhaps TRBD1 as D (7 bases). Trimming took 4 bases from V and 1 from J, leaving 12 bases between them. CDR3 size: 14 residues. The germline V gene has CDR1 SGHRS and CDR2 YFSETQ. The CDR3 protein is CASSGGTVSYEQYF. For the CDR3, the DNA is TGCGCCAGCAGCGGGGGGACAGTGTCCTACGAGCAGTACTTC.

This clonotype has more than one count but fewer than ten. The rearrangement joins TRBV20-1 to TRBJ2-7; D gene unclear. Trimming removed 0 bases from V and 6 bases from J, with 15 bases in between. The germline CDR1 and CDR2 sequences are DFQATT and SNEGSKA (reference sequence). The CDR3 extends over 14 amino acids. The CDR3 region is CSARDFKMGPEQYF. The CDR3 region has the DNA TGCAGTGCTAGAGATTTCAAAATGGGCCCCGAGCAGTACTTC.

The J gene is TRBJ2-7, the V gene TRBV6-6; tentatively, D is TRBD2 (6 bases). With 9 bases removed from V and 2 bases from J, the gap between germline ends came to 14 bases. CDR3 length: 13 residues. The V gene's germline CDR1 is MNHNY and CDR2 SVGAGI (reference sequence). This chain's CDR3 is CASRGGGAYEQYV. The CDR3 DNA reads TGTGCCAGTAGAGGCGGCGGGGCCTACGAGCAGTACGTC.

This clonotype has ten or more counts. The V and J genes are TRBV12-3 or TRBV12-4 and TRBJ2-7; TRBD1 matches at 9 bases. V was clipped by 7 bases and J by 4 bases; unmatched bases: 8. There are 14 residues in the CDR3. CDR3 region: CASTRGQGIYEQYF. The CDR3 bases are TGTGCCAGCACCAGAGGACAGGGGATTTACGAGCAGTACTTC.

About this clonotype itself: Just one base apart from a much larger clone, this may be a read error. The chain carries TRBV29-1 and TRBJ2-1, with 10 bases aligning to TRBD2. Germline trimming cut 4 bases from V and 9 bases from J; bases unmatched to any gene: 3. Germline V gene lookup returns CDR1 SQVTM and CDR2 ANQGSEA. The CDR3 is made up of 12 amino acids. This chain's CDR3 is CSVGEREGEQFF. CDR3 coding DNA: TGCAGCGTTGGGGAGCGGGAGGGTGAGCAGTTCTTC.

The V call is TRBV5-1, the J call TRBJ2-7; D tentatively fits TRBD1 or TRBD2 (6 bases each). V was clipped by 2 bases and J by 1 base, with 13 bases between them. The CDR3 is 15 amino acids. The germline CDR1 and CDR2 sequences are SGHRS and YFSETQ. CDR3 bases: TGCGCCAGCAGCTTATCGGGGGCGGGTTCCTACGAGCAGTACTTC. It encodes CASSLSGAGSYEQYF.

This clonotype appeared a few times. The DNA for the CDR3 is TGCAGTGCTAAGAGGGCCGGGAACGACCTCTCTGGGGCCAACGTCCTGACTTTC. Translating gives CSAKRAGNDLSGANVLTF. V is TRBV20-1 and J is TRBJ2-6; D is perhaps TRBD2 (5 bases). In germline, CDR1 is DFQATT, CDR2 SNEGSKA (reference sequence). The CDR3 extends over 18 amino acids. Trimming shortened V by 4 bases and J by 0 bases, and 19 bases separated the two germline ends.

The rearrangement uses TRBV7-6 and TRBJ2-2; 13 bases are a match to TRBD2. Germline-derived CDR1 and CDR2 are SGHVS and FNYEAQ. The CDR3 is 18 residues long. V was pared by 5 bases and J by 3 bases, with 9 bases of the junction left unmatched. This CDR3 is CASSKRTSGSSHTGELFF. DNA for the CDR3: TGTGCCAGCAGCAAGCGGACTAGCGGGAGTTCCCACACCGGGGAGCTGTTTTTT.

This clonotype was picked up a small number of times. The chain is built from TRBV13 and TRBJ2-1; D may be TRBD2 (6 bases). Germline lookup yields CDR1 PRHDT and CDR2 FYEKMQ (reference sequence). V was clipped by 0 bases and J by 4 bases, with 16 bases between them. The CDR3 covers 17 residues. The CDR3 DNA reads TGTGCCAGCAGCTTAGGCCTCGGGAGAGGATATTACAATGAGCAGTTCTTC. Amino acids: CASSLGLGRGYYNEQFF. Full variable domain (remainder filled in from reference TRBV13 and TRBJ2-1): AAGVIQSPRHLIKEKRETATLKCYPIPRHDTVYWYQQGPGQDPQFLISFYEKMQSDKGSIPDRFSAQQFSDYHSELNMSSLELGDSALYFCASSLGLGRGYYNEQFFGPGTRLTVL.

The CDR3 coding sequence is TGTGCAGACAAGACAGGGGAAAGCTCCTACAATGAGCAGTTCTTC. As protein: CADKTGESSYNEQFF. This chain links TRBV27 with TRBJ2-1, with 8 bases fitting TRBD1. Germline V lookup: CDR1 MNHEY, CDR2 SMNVEV (reference sequence). The CDR3 is made up of 15 amino acids.

Only a few counts were recorded for this clonotype. The chain employs TRBV4-2 and TRBJ2-3, with TRBD2 identical over 13 bases. Germline V gene sequence: CDR1 LGHNA, CDR2 YNFKEQ. The junction had 0 bases not matched to a gene; V was cut back by 0 bases and J by 0 bases. The CDR3 totals 17 residues. CDR3 amino acids: CASSQELAGGSTDTQYF. CDR3 nucleotide sequence: TGTGCCAGCAGCCAAGAACTAGCGGGAGGGAGCACAGATACGCAGTATTTT.

J is TRBJ2-7 and V is TRBV7-6; the D call may be TRBD1 or TRBD2 (5 bases each). In germline, CDR1 is SGHVS, CDR2 FNYEAQ. V lost 5 bases, J lost 6 bases, and 14 bases lay in between. The CDR3 runs to 13 residues. CDR3 sequence reads: CASSPGTLTEQYF. The CDR3 coding sequence is TGTGCCAGCAGCCCCGGGACCCTGACCGAGCAGTACTTC.

The chain recombines TRBV5-4 with TRBJ2-2, with unresolved D. V was trimmed by 0 bases and J by 5 bases, leaving 11 bases between them. Germline V gene data show CDR1 as SGHNT and CDR2 as YYREEE (reference sequence). This CDR3 contains 15 residues. The DNA of the CDR3 is TGTGCCAGCAGCTTGGATCTAGGGTCAACCGGGGAGCTGTTTTTT. It encodes CASSLDLGSTGELFF.

This clonotype was counted between two and nine times. The CDR3 reads CASTPGHLGGDTQYF. The CDR3 region has the DNA TGTGCCAGCACCCCGGGACACCTCGGAGGTGATACGCAGTATTTT. The chain joins TRBV12-3 or TRBV12-4 to TRBJ2-3; perhaps TRBD1 as D (6 bases). This CDR3 spans 15 amino acids. The V gene lost 7 bases and the J gene lost 6 bases, with 20 bases spanning the gap.

This clonotype was detected a few times. The chain recombines TRBV12-3 or TRBV12-4 with TRBJ2-2; TRBD2 matches 7 bases. After removal of 6 bases from V and 5 bases from J, the junction contained 9 bases not matched to a gene. This CDR3 has 15 amino acids. Here the CDR3 DNA reads TGTGCCAGCAGCCCACTCGGGCGGGGGACCGGGGAGCTGTTTTTT. Translating gives CASSPLGRGTGELFF.

The chain has TRBV3-1 and TRBJ2-1, with TRBD2 matching over 9 bases. There are 15 residues in the CDR3. V lost 2 bases to trimming and J lost 8 bases; unmatched junction nucleotides: 7. Germline V gene lookup returns CDR1 LGHDT and CDR2 YNNKEL (reference sequence). CDR3 coding DNA: TGTGCCAGCAGCCAACTAGCGGGACTTAACGATGAGCAGTTCTTC. Its protein product is CASSQLAGLNDEQFF.

This clonotype was seen many times. CDR3 nucleotides: TGCAGTGCTAGTTACGGGTTTAGAAATCAGCCCCAGCATTTT. The encoded protein is CSASYGFRNQPQHF. The chain has TRBV20-1 and TRBJ1-5; the D is unclear. The CDR3 is 14 residues long. Trimming took 3 bases from V and 4 from J, leaving 13 bases between them. The germline gives CDR1 DFQATT, CDR2 SNEGSKA (reference sequence).